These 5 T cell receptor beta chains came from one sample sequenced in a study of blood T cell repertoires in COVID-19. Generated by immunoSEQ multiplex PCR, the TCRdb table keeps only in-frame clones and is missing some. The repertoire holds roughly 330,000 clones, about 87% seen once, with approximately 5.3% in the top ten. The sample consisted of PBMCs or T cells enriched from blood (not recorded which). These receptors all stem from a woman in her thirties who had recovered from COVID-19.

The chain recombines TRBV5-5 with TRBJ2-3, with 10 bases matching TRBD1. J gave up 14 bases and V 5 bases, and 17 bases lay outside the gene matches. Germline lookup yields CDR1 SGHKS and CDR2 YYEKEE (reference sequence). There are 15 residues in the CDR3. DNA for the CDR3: TGTGCCAGCAGTTCTCGGGGGACAGGGGATCCTAATTTGTATTTT. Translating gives CASSSRGTGDPNLYF.

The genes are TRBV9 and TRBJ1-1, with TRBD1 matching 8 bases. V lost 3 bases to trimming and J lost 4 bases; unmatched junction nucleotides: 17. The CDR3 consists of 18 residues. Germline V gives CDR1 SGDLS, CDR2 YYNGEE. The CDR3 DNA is TGTGCCAGCAGCGAAGACCCGACTTCAGGGGGCGTCGCCACTGAAGCTTTCTTT. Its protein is CASSEDPTSGGVATEAFF.

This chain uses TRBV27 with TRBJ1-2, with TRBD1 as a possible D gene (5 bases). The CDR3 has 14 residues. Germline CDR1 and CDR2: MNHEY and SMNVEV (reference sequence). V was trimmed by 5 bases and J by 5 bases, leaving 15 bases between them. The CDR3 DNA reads TGTGCCAGCAGTGGGGGAGGGACGGGATATGGCTACACCTTC. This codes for CASSGGGTGYGYTF.

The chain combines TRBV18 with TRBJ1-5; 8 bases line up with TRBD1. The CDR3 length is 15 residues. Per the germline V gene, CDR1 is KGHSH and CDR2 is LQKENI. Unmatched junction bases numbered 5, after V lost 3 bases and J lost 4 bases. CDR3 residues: CASSPGQGRNQPQHF. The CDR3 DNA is TGTGCCAGCTCACCCGGACAGGGTAGGAATCAGCCCCAGCATTTT.

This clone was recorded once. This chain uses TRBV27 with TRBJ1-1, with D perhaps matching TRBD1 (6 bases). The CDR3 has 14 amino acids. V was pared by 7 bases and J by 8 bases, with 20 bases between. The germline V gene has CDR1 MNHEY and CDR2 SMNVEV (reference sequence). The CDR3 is CASTPGGGLKEAFF. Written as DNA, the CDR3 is TGTGCCAGCACCCCCGGGGGGGGGCTAAAGGAAGCTTTCTTT.